Listed here are 22 T cell receptor beta chains from one sample, sequenced in a study of blood T cells in healthy people across ages. A second PCR, run for about 7 to 11 cycles, used a sample-barcoded 5' primer plus a J-beta primer mix. TCRdb reprocessed the 5' RACE reads via MiXCR and lists one record per CDR3 protein. The sample lists approximately 810,000 distinct CDR3 sequences, about 30% occurring once. The source material was blood. These receptors originate from a woman aged 80 or over in good health.

In DNA form, the CDR3 reads TGTGCCAGCAGCTTTAGTGCCCGGGTCTTCTTAAACACCGGGGAGCTGTTTTTT. This translates into CASSFSARVFLNTGELFF. The J gene is TRBJ2-2, the V gene TRBV27; D not certain. Germline-derived CDR1 and CDR2 are MNHEY and SMNVEV (reference sequence). CDR3 size: 18 residues. Trimming cost V 6 bases and J 2 bases, with 22 bases left between them.

This clonotype was picked up a small number of times. This CDR3 is CASSLGDVKNIQYF. The CDR3 DNA is TGTGCCAGCAGCTTAGGAGACGTCAAAAACATTCAGTACTTC. The chain is built from TRBV7-9 and TRBJ2-4, with D uncertain. The CDR3 spans 14 residues. V gave up 1 base and J gave up 3 bases, with 7 bases separating them. The V gene's germline CDR1 is SEHNR and CDR2 FQNEAQ (reference sequence).

This clonotype was seen repeatedly, ten times or more. The gene calls are TRBV6-2 or TRBV6-3 and TRBJ2-1, with 8 bases aligning to TRBD2. The CDR3 length is 16 residues. The V gene end was trimmed by 6 bases and the J gene end by 0 bases; junction bases not matched to a gene: 7. The germline gives CDR1 MNHEY, CDR2 SVGEGT. The CDR3 sequence is CASSQRGSLSYNEQFF. Here the CDR3 DNA reads TGTGCCAGCAGCCAGCGGGGGTCCCTCTCCTACAATGAGCAGTTCTTC.

This clonotype has ten or more counts. The chain employs TRBV24-1 and TRBJ2-1; no firm D call. V lost 10 bases and J lost 5, with 2 bases in between. Germline V gives CDR1 KGHDR, CDR2 SFDVKD. The CDR3 spans 9 residues. The CDR3 DNA sequence: TGTGCCACGCACAATGAGCAGTTCTTC. Amino acid sequence: CATHNEQFF.

This clonotype has only a few counts. This sequence may be a read error, since a much larger clone differs from it by one base. The chain combines TRBV6-6 with TRBJ2-5, with D maybe TRBD1 (6 bases). Germline V lookup: CDR1 MNHNY, CDR2 SVGAGI (reference sequence). The CDR3 runs 14 residues. Trimming left V 2 bases short and J 5 bases short, with 12 bases between. This CDR3 reads CASSYPRTEETQYF. Here the CDR3 DNA reads TGTGCCAGCAGTTACCCGAGGACAGAGGAGACCCAGTACTTC.

This clonotype appeared many times. The chain is built from TRBV6-2 or TRBV6-3 and TRBJ2-5; TRBD2 aligns across 8 bases. Germline assignment: CDR1 MNHEY and CDR2 SVGEGT. The V segment lost 5 bases and the J segment 5 bases; nucleotides outside the gene matches: 1. The CDR3 sequence is 12 residues long. CDR3 in DNA: TGTGCCAGCAGTCAGCGGGGGGAGACCCAGTACTTC. Amino acids: CASSQRGETQYF.

The gene calls are TRBV12-3 or TRBV12-4 and TRBJ2-5, with a weak D call TRBD2 (6 bases). V was clipped by 2 bases and J by 3 bases, with 13 bases between them. The CDR3 is 15 residues long. CDR3 in DNA: TGTGCCAGCAGTTTATCTTCGGGACTTAAAGAGACCCAGTACTTC. Translated, it gives CASSLSSGLKETQYF.

On this clonotype itself: A much larger clone sits a single nucleotide away, making a read error possible. The chain links TRBV7-2 to TRBJ2-3; TRBD2 matches at 9 bases. V dropped 1 base and J dropped 0; count of bases not matched to a gene: 2. This CDR3 has 16 amino acids. The germline V gene has CDR1 SGHTA and CDR2 FQGNSA. CDR3 in amino acids: CTSSLGGGASTDTQYF. DNA for the CDR3: TGTACCAGCAGCTTAGGCGGGGGGGCCAGCACAGATACGCAGTATTTT.

The J gene is TRBJ1-2, the V gene TRBV6-5; 8 bases are shared with TRBD1. V lost 0 bases, J lost 2 bases, and 5 bases stayed unmatched. Looked up from germline, CDR1 is MNHEY and CDR2 is SVGAGI. CDR3 length: 16 residues. CDR3 sequence reads: CASSYSDRGGNYGYTF. For the CDR3, the DNA is TGTGCCAGCAGTTACTCTGACAGGGGTGGGAACTATGGCTACACCTTC.

This clonotype was recorded a few times. The CDR3 coding sequence is TGTGCCAGCAGCTTATATGGGACAGGCACAGATACGCAGTATTTT. It codes for CASSLYGTGTDTQYF. The rearrangement uses TRBV11-3 and TRBJ2-3; 7 positions agree with TRBD1. Germline V CDR1 and CDR2: SGHNT, YENEEA. V shed 2 bases and J 1 base; nucleotides not matched to a gene: 3. The CDR3 runs to 15 residues.

This clonotype has only a few counts. V is TRBV10-2 and J is TRBJ1-1, with no clear D. The CDR3 loop spans 14 amino acids. The V end lost 3 bases, the J end lost 3 bases, and 11 bases lay between the germline ends. Per germline, CDR1 WSHSY and CDR2 SAAADI. The CDR3 sequence: CASSESGEDTEAFF. The CDR3 DNA sequence: TGCGCCAGCAGTGAATCTGGGGAGGACACTGAAGCTTTCTTT.

Comments on this clonotype: This may stem from a read error, because a much larger clone lies one nucleotide away. The V gene is TRBV5-1, the J gene TRBJ2-1, with D possibly being TRBD2 (6 bases). Germline V gene sequence: CDR1 SGHRS, CDR2 YFSETQ. CDR3 length: 13 residues. Trimming left V 4 bases short and J 11 bases short, with 16 bases between. The CDR3, as DNA: TGCGCCAGCAGCCTTTGGGGGGAGAATAAGCAGTTCTTC. Translated, it gives CASSLWGENKQFF.

This clonotype appeared a few times. The chain uses TRBV21-1 and TRBJ2-7; no check of the table's D call, TRBD1, against the DNA was made. TRBV21-1 is designated a pseudogene. The CDR3 runs 13 residues. The CDR3 nucleotides read TGTGCCAGCGGTCTGACGGCGCCCTACGAGCAGTACTTC. This codes for CASGLTAPYEQYF.

In its sample, this clonotype was seen many times. CDR3 bases: TGCGCCAGCAGCTTGGCAATCGGACGGGAGGGAGAGACCCAGTACTTC. Translation gives CASSLAIGREGETQYF. The J gene is TRBJ2-5, the V gene TRBV5-1; 8 bases align to TRBD2. The J segment lost 4 bases and the V segment lost 0 bases, leaving 8 bases of the junction unmatched. CDR1 and CDR2 (germline): SGHRS, YFSETQ. The CDR3 runs to 16 residues.

The chain carries TRBV20-1 and TRBJ2-1; D gene uncertain. The CDR3 is 15 residues long. V lost 0 bases, J lost 4 bases, and 13 bases lay in between. Germline V gene sequence: CDR1 DFQATT, CDR2 SNEGSKA (reference sequence). In nucleotides, the CDR3 is TGCAGTGCTAGAGATTATCTTCTATCGTACAATGAGCAGTTCTTC. Its protein product is CSARDYLLSYNEQFF.

Many counts were recorded for this clonotype. The chain carries TRBV12-5 and TRBJ2-1, with D possibly being TRBD2 (6 bases). Germline V gene lookup returns CDR1 LGHNT and CDR2 FRNRAP. V was cut by 7 bases and J by 2 bases, with 15 bases left in between. This CDR3 is built from 15 residues. CDR3: CASAARGQTYNEQFF. In DNA form, the CDR3 reads TGTGCTAGTGCCGCGCGGGGTCAGACCTACAATGAGCAGTTCTTC.

In this sample, this clonotype turned up a few times. This rearrangement joins TRBV6-2 or TRBV6-3 to TRBJ1-5, with TRBD1 as a possible D gene (5 bases). The V end lost 0 bases, the J end lost 0 bases, and 9 bases lay between the germline ends. This CDR3 is built from 16 residues. From germline, CDR1 is MNHEY and CDR2 SVGEGT. Written as DNA, the CDR3 is TGTGCCAGCAGTTACTCGTCGGGGGTTAGCAATCAGCCCCAGCATTTT. It codes for CASSYSSGVSNQPQHF.

This clonotype showed up just a few times. The chain has TRBV10-3 and TRBJ2-2, with D hard to call. The CDR3 has 12 residues. CDR1 is ENHRY and CDR2 is SYGVKD in the germline V gene. Between the trimmed V and J ends, which lost 6 bases and 8 bases, there was a span of 10 bases. The CDR3 is CAIRSPPGELFF. The CDR3, as DNA: TGTGCCATCAGGAGTCCCCCGGGGGAGCTGTTTTTT.

Notes on this clonotype: A much larger clone lies a single base off, so this may be a read error. The genes are TRBV20-1 and TRBJ2-4; possibly TRBD2 for D (6 bases). V lost 5 bases to trimming and J lost 3 bases, with 17 bases between them. Germline CDR1 and CDR2: DFQATT and SNEGSKA (reference sequence). The CDR3 loop spans 15 amino acids. CDR3 in amino acids: CSAGGWGEGKNIQYF. The CDR3, as DNA: TGCAGTGCTGGGGGGTGGGGAGAGGGCAAAAACATTCAGTACTTC.

This clonotype was picked up a small number of times. V and J are TRBV18 and TRBJ2-5; no clear D gene. The better agreement between TRBJ2-7 and the DNA end casts doubt on the J call. Germline V gene data show CDR1 as KGHSH and CDR2 as LQKENI. The CDR3 loop spans 13 amino acids. For the CDR3, the DNA is TGTGCCAGCTCACCACAGGAAGCGTACGAGCAGTACTTC. This encodes CASSPQEAYEQYF.

About this clonotype: A much larger clonotype is one base distant, so this may be a read error. This chain's CDR3 is CASSYSRSEGPGYF. CDR3 nucleotide sequence: TGTGCCAGCAGTTACTCGAGATCCGAGGGACCGGGGTACTTC. The rearrangement joins TRBV6-2 or TRBV6-3 to TRBJ2-5, with D perhaps TRBD1 or TRBD2 (5 bases each). The CDR3 spans 14 residues. Germline V gene sequence: CDR1 MNHEY, CDR2 SVGEGT. The V gene lost 0 bases and the J gene lost 13 bases, with 18 bases spanning the gap.

This clonotype occurred many times. The CDR3 loop reads CASSAGQGGNYEQYF. In nucleotides, the CDR3 is TGTGCCAGCAGCGCGGGACAGGGGGGAAACTACGAGCAGTACTTC. This chain uses TRBV9 with TRBJ2-7; the match to TRBD1 covers 11 bases. The germline CDR1 and CDR2 sequences are SGDLS and YYNGEE. This CDR3 has 15 amino acids. V lost 3 bases, J lost 3 bases, and 5 bases stayed unmatched.